These T cell receptor beta chains were read from a single sample in a study of T cells expressing NK-cell markers. TCRdb reanalyzed the 5' RACE reads, giving one entry per CDR3 protein sequence and no DNA. The sample totals 300,000 to 500,000 distinct CDR3 sequences. Sequencing was carried out using blood T cells: a sorted CD56 or NKG2C T cell subset, CD4+ or CD8+ T cells, or bulk PBMC T cells (not recorded which). Receptors were obtained from a woman between 50 and 59 years old in good health. Each CDR3 is given with its conserved first and last residue. Fields, in order: V gene, J gene, CDR3 length, CDR3 protein.

>TRBV10-3|TRBJ1-1|15
CAIRTSGTGITEAFF
>TRBV7-9|TRBJ2-1|12
CASSSEGAGWFF
>TRBV5-1|TRBJ2-2|14
CASRGTVNTGELFF
>TRBV5-1|TRBJ2-1|15
CATSRDMGSYNEQFF
>TRBV12-3/TRBV12-4|TRBJ2-3|15
CASSPSGGRTDTQYF
>TRBV7-6|TRBJ1-4|14
CASSLGDGDEKLFF
>TRBV6-2/TRBV6-3|TRBJ2-1|13
CASTSTPWYEQFF
>TRBV19|TRBJ1-1|15
CASSIGRRQNTEAFF
>TRBV11-2|TRBJ2-5|15
CASSFGAGRGETQYF
>TRBV6-1|TRBJ2-6|17
CASSDGTGGGGANVLTF
>TRBV2|TRBJ1-2|14
CASSPRQGNYGYTF
>TRBV5-1|TRBJ2-1|15
CASSLPAGGIHEQFF
>TRBV6-1|TRBJ2-3|17
CASSEVAGGPRTDTQYF
>TRBV12-3/TRBV12-4|TRBJ2-3|16
CASSPGQGPITDTQYF
>TRBV4-1|TRBJ2-7|16
CASSQGTNSGTYEQYF
>TRBV29-1|TRBJ1-3|13
CSVVQGSGNTIYF
>TRBV12-3/TRBV12-4|TRBJ2-1|16
CASSPILAGANNEQFF
>TRBV27|TRBJ2-7|16
CASSSSRQSRGYEQYF
>TRBV20-1|TRBJ2-6|17
CSARDLVAPSGANVLTF
>TRBV20-1|TRBJ2-1|15
CSAPATGARDNEQFF
>TRBV10-3|TRBJ2-3|15
CAISGTSGRKDTQYF
>TRBV5-5|TRBJ2-2|17
CASSLIWVGSNTGELFF
>TRBV20-1|TRBJ2-3|14
CSASSRDGTDTQYF
>TRBV10-3|TRBJ2-5|14
CAISASRGRETQYF
>TRBV29-1|TRBJ2-5|14
CSVEVPGRGETQYF
>TRBV27|TRBJ2-2|14
CASSLIGFGGELFF
>TRBV3-1|TRBJ2-2|17
CASSQDLRGMNTGELFF
>TRBV4-2|TRBJ2-1|14
CASSPGLPLSDRFF
>TRBV27|TRBJ2-2|14
CASSWQGVTGELFF
>TRBV4-2|TRBJ2-2|18
CASSARTSGSFDTGELFF
>TRBV7-2|TRBJ2-1|12
CASREVRNEQFF
>TRBV5-1|TRBJ2-1|16
CASSPEGTTSYNEQFF
>TRBV3-1|TRBJ2-3|14
CASSPPSITDTQYF
>TRBV27|TRBJ2-7|14
CASSSYRETYEQYF
>TRBV10-3|TRBJ2-3|13
CAISPGSENTQYF
>TRBV29-1|TRBJ2-5|14
CSVDRQGAWETQYF
>TRBV20-1|TRBJ1-6|18
CSARGPWGPNLYNSPLHF